This T cell receptor beta chain was sequenced for a study of response to subunit inactivated influenza vaccine. This clonotype was seen more than once but under ten times. Its specificity is not known. TCRdb used MiXCR to reprocess the RT-PCR reads, holding one entry per CDR3 protein. The data contain roughly 520,000 distinct CDR3 sequences, roughly 25% of them singletons. Broader study findings: Authors suggested each seasonal flu vaccination may recruit only limited numbers of new T cells.

Trimming removed 2 bases from V and 3 bases from J; junction bases left unmatched: 7. The CDR3 runs to 15 residues. Germline lookup yields CDR1 DFQATT and CDR2 SNEGSKA (reference sequence). The source was CD4+ T cells sorted from PBMCs, collected 4 to 6 days after vaccination. V usage is TRBV20-1 and J usage is TRBJ2-7; 10 bases line up with TRBD1. This TCR derives from a man aged 50-59 years who received an inactivated influenza vaccine. CDR3 region: CSARRDRGRFYEQYF. CDR3 coding DNA: TGCAGTGCTAGACGCGACAGGGGGCGCTTCTACGAGCAGTACTTC.